The T cell receptor beta chain under discussion was sequenced for a study of a mutant IDH1 vaccine in newly diagnosed glioma. Study summary: Across weeks 1, 3, 5, 7, 11, 15, 19 and 23, patients received a vaccination each time, eight in all. Vaccine dosing followed radiotherapy by 4-6 weeks, or accompanied temozolomide cycles.

Profiling relied on immunoSEQ multiplex PCR, and the TCRdb table lists in-frame clones only, not all of them. This sample has about 62,000 clones, with 89% found just once. There are 14 residues in the CDR3. Trimming removed 3 bases from V and 4 bases from J; junction bases left unmatched: 5. Germline-derived CDR1 and CDR2 are MDHEN and SYDVKM. Time point of the sample: week 11, during vaccination. The study gave 300 ug of mutant IDH1 20-mer peptide per vaccine dose, with topical imiquimod. As regards this clone: Its target is unknown.

The source was PBMCs, collected from a glioma patient whose treatment included an IDH1 peptide vaccine. This sequence joins TRBV28 and TRBJ2-7, with 8 nucleotides matching TRBD1. The clonotype comes from a man aged 40-55 years with glioma. The CDR3 is CASSFTRGRYEQYF. The CDR3 DNA reads as TGTGCCAGCAGTTTTACCAGGGGGCGGTACGAGCAGTACTTC.